This T cell receptor beta chain was captured by sequencing in a study of CD8+ T cells in alopecia areata. As for the study in general: A 6-month off-drug phase came after tofacitinib, which had lasted 6 to 18 months.

Germline V gene lookup returns CDR1 LGHNT and CDR2 FRNRAP. The CDR3 covers 14 residues. V lost 1 base and J 8 bases, leaving 14 bases between the germline ends. Treatment in this sample: oral pan-JAK inhibitor, 5-10 mg twice daily. Note on this clone: Its specificity is unknown.

Isolated RNA was reverse transcribed into cDNA used as the sequencing template. Some clones are missing from TCRdb's copy, which holds only in-frame ones; the method was immunoSEQ multiplex PCR. The sample includes just over 150,000 clones, approximately 65% of them seen just once. General study points: Many expanded lesional clones stayed in scalp and blood while on tofacitinib. Scalp clonality and expanded CD8+ clones among the top 100 were significantly decreased by tofacitinib.

Material: CD4+ T cells sorted from blood, obtained at week 4, from a patient treated with tofacitinib. The V call is TRBV12-5, the J call TRBJ1-2; no firm D call. The source is a human donor with alopecia areata. Written as DNA, the CDR3 is TGTGCTAGTGGTTTGGGCCGTCCGGGTCAAGGCTACACCTTC. Amino acids: CASGLGRPGQGYTF.